This T cell receptor beta chain was sequenced during a study of T-cell memory formation after mild COVID-19. Study at large: Most TCR clusters belonged to a single donor. Findings and limits, study-wide: The study found contracting CD4+ clones mainly in CM and EM and contracting CD8+ clones in EMRA. Confirmation of SARS-CoV-2 specificity was lacking for second-wave clones peaking day 37.

TCRdb passed the 5' RACE reads through MiXCR, listing each CDR3 protein once. The table includes around 300,000 distinct CDR3 sequences, roughly a fifth detected once. The CDR3 consists of 15 residues. Germline V gene data show CDR1 as SGHTA and CDR2 as FQGNSA. Germline trimming cut 3 bases from V and 6 bases from J; bases unmatched to any gene: 3. As for this clonotype: What it recognizes is unknown.

Sequenced input: PBMCs or a T cell subset sorted from them (not recorded which). The rearrangement uses TRBV7-2 and TRBJ2-3; 13 bases are shared with TRBD2. The clonotype was recovered from a man between 18 and 29 years old who had mild COVID-19 (a few samples of this study predate the infection). Cell type and time point are not known. The CDR3 loop reads CASSLGLAGRDTQYF. CDR3 nucleotides: TGTGCCAGCAGCTTGGGACTAGCGGGGCGGGATACGCAGTATTTT.